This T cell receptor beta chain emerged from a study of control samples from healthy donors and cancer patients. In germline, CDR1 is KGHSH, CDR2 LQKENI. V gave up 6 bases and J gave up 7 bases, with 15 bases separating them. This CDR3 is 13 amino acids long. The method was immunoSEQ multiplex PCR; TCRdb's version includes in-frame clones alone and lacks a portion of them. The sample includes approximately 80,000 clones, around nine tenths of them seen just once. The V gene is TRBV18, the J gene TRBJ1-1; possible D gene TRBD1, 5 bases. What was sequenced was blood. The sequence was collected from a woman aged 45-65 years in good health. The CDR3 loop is CASSLQESDEAFF. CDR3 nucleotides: TGTGCCAGCTCTCTACAGGAGTCGGATGAAGCTTTCTTT.